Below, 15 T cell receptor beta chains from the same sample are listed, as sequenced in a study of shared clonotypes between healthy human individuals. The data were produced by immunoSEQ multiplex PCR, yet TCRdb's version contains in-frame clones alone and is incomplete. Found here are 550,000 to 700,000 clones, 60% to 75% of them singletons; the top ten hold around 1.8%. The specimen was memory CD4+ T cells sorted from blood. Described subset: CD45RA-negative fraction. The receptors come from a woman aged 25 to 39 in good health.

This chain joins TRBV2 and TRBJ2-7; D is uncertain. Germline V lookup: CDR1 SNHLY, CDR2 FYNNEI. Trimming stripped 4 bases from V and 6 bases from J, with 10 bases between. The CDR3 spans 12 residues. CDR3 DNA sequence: TGTGCCAGCAGTGTAGGCGTGAGCGAGCAGTACTTC. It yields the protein CASSVGVSEQYF. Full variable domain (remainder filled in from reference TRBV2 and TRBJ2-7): EPEVTQTPSHQVTQMGQEVILRCVPISNHLYFYWYRQILGQKVEFLVSFYNNEISEKSEIFDDQFSVERPDGSNFTLKIRSTKLEDSAMYFCASSVGVSEQYFGPGTRLTVT.

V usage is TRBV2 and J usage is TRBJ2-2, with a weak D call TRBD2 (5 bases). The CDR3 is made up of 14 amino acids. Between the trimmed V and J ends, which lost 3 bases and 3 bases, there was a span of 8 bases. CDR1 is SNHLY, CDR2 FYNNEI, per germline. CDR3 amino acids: CASSETGDTGELFF. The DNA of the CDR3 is TGTGCCAGCAGTGAGACCGGGGACACCGGGGAGCTGTTTTTT.

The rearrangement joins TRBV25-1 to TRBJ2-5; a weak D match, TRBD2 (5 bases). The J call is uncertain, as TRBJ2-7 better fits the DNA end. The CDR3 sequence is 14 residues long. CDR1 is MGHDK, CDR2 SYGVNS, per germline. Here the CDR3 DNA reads TGTGCCAGCAGTGAATCGGTCGGGGCCTACGAGCAGTACTTC. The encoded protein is CASSESVGAYEQYF.

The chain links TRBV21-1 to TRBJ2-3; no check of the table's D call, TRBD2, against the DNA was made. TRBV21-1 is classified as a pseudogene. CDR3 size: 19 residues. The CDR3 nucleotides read TGTGCCAGCAGCAAACATTTTATGACTAGCGGGCATTTCACAGATACGCAGTATTTT. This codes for CASSKHFMTSGHFTDTQYF.

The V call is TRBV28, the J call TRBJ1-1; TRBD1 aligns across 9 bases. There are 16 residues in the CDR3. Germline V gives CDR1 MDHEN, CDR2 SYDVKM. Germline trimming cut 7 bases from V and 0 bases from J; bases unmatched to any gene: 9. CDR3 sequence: CASIGQGPYMNTEAFF. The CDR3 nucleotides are TGTGCCAGCATCGGACAGGGGCCGTACATGAACACTGAAGCTTTCTTT.

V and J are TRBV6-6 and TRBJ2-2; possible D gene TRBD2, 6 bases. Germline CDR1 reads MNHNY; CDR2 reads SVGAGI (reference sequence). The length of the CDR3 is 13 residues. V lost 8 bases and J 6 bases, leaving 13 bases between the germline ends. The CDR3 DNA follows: TGTGCCAGCTCAATGTCGGGAGCCGGGGAGCTGTTTTTT. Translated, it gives CASSMSGAGELFF.

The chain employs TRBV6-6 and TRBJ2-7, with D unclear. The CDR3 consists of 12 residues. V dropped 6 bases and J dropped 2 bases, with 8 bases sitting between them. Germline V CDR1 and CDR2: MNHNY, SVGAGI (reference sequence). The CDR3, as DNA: TGTGCCAGCAGCGGATCCGCCTACGAGCAGTACTTC. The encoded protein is CASSGSAYEQYF.

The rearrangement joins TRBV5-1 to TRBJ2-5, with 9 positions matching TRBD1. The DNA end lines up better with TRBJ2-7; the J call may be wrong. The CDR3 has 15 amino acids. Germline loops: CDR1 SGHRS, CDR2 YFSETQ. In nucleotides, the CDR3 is TGCGCCAGCAGCTTGGGGGACAGGGACCAGGGCGAGCAGTACTTC. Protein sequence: CASSLGDRDQGEQYF.

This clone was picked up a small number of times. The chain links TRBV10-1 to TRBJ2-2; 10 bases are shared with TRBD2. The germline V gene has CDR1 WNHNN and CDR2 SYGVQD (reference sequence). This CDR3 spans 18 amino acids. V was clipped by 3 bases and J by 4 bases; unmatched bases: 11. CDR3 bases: TGCGCCAGCAGTGATAGAGGACTAGCGGAGACGGGCACCGGGGAGCTGTTTTTT. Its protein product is CASSDRGLAETGTGELFF.

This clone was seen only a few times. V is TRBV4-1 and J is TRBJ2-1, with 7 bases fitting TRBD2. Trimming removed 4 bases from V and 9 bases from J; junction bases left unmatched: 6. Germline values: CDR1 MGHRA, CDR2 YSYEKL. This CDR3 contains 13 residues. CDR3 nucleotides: TGCGCCAGCAGCCCGACTAGCATACGTGAGCAGTTCTTC. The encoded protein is CASSPTSIREQFF.

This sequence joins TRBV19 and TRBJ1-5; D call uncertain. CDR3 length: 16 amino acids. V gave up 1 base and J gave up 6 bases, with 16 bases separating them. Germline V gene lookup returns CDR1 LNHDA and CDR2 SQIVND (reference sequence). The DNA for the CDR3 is TGTGCCAGTAGTATAGGTGGCACATCCAACGGTCAGCCCCAGCATTTT. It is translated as CASSIGGTSNGQPQHF.

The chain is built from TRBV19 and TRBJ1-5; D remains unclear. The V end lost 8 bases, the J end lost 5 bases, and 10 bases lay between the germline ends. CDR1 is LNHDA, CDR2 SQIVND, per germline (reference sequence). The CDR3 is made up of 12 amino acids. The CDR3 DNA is TGTGCCAGTTCCCGGCGGGATCAGCCCCAGCATTTT. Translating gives CASSRRDQPQHF.

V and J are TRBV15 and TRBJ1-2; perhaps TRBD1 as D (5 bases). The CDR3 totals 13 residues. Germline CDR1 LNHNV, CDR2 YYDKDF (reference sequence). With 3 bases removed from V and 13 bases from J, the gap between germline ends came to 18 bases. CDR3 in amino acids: CATSRAARDPSTF. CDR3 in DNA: TGTGCCACCAGCAGGGCCGCTAGGGACCCCAGCACCTTC.

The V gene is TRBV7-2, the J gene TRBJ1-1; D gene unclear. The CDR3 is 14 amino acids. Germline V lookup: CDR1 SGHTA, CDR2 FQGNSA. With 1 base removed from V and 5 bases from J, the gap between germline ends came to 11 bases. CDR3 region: CASSLGWRGTEAFF. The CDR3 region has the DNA TGTGCCAGCAGCTTAGGCTGGAGAGGGACTGAAGCTTTCTTT.

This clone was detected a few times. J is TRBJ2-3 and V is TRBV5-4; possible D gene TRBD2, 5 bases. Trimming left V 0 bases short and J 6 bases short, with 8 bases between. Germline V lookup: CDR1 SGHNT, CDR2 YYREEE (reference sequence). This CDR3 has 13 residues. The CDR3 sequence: CASSLGGEDTQYF. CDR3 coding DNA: TGTGCCAGCAGCTTGGGTGGGGAGGATACGCAGTATTTT.